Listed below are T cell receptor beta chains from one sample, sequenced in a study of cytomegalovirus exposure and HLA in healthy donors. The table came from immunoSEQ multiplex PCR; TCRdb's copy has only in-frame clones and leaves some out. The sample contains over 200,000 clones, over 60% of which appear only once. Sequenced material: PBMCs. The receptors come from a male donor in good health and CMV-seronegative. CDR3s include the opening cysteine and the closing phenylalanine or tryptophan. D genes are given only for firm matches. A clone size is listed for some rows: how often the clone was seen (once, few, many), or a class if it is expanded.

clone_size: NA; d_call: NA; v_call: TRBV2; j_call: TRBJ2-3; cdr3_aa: CASRLQGLSADTQYF; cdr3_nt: TGTGCCAGCAGGCTCCAGGGGCTGAGCGCAGATACGCAGTATTTT
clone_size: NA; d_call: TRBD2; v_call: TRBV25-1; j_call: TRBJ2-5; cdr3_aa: CASSDEREEEETQYF; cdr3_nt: TGTGCCAGCAGTGACGAGCGGGAGGAGGAGGAGACCCAGTACTTC
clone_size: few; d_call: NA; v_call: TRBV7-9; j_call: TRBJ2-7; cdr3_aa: CASSSDSNEQYF; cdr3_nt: TGTGCCAGCAGCTCGGACTCGAACGAGCAGTACTTC
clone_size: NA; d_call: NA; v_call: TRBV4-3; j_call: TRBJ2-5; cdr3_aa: CASSQEAGAPDKTQYF; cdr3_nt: TGCGCCAGCAGCCAAGAGGCTGGGGCCCCGGACAAGACCCAGTACTTC
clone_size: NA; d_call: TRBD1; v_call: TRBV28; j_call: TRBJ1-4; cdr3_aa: CASRTGGGAWNEKLFF; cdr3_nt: TGTGCCAGCCGAACCGGAGGGGGCGCTTGGAATGAAAAACTGTTTTTT
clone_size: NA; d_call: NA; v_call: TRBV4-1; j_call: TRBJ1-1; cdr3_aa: CASSQAPGVGEAFF; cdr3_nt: TGCGCCAGCAGCCAAGCCCCGGGGGTGGGTGAAGCTTTCTTT
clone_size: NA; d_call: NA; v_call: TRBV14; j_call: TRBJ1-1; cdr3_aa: CASSLQERGYTEAFF; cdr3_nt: TGTGCCAGCAGCCTTCAGGAAAGGGGCTACACTGAAGCTTTCTTT
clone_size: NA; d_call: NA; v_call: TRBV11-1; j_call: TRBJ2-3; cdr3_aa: CASSLVSGNTDTQYF; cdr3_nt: TGTGCCAGCAGCTTAGTTTCCGGGAACACAGATACGCAGTATTTT
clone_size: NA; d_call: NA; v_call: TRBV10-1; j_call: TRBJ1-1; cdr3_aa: CASTLKNTEAFF; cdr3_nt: TGCGCCAGCACACTGAAGAACACTGAAGCTTTCTTT
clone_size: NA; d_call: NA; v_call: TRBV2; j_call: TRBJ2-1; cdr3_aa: CASSGRGGGNEQFF; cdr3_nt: TGTGCCAGCAGTGGGAGGGGAGGGGGGAATGAGCAGTTCTTC
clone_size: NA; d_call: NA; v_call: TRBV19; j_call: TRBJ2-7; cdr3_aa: CASSISGTYEQYF; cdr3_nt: TGTGCCAGTAGTATATCGGGGACCTACGAGCAGTACTTC
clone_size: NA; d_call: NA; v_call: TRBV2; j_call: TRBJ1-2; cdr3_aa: CASSETGINYGYTF; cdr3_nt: TGTGCCAGCAGTGAAACAGGGATTAACTATGGCTACACCTTC
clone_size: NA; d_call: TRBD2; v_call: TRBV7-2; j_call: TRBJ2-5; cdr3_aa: CASRTSGRARETQYF; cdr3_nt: TGTGCCAGCAGGACTAGCGGGAGGGCTAGGGAGACCCAGTACTTC
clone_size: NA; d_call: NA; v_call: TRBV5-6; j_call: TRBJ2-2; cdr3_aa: CASSLYQGSNTGELFF; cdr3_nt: TGTGCCAGCAGCTTGTATCAGGGATCGAACACCGGGGAGCTGTTTTTT
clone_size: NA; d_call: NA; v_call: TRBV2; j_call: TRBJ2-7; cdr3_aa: CASNPPGGSGTYEQYF; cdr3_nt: TGTGCCAGCAACCCCCCAGGGGGTAGCGGTACCTACGAGCAGTACTTC
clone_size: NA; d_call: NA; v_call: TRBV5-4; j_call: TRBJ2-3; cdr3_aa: CASSLGQGGDTQYF; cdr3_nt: TGTGCCAGCAGCTTGGGGCAGGGTGGGGATACGCAGTATTTT
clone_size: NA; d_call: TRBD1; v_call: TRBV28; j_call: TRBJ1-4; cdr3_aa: CASSGQANEKLFF; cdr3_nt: TGTGCCAGTTCGGGACAGGCAAATGAAAAACTGTTTTTT
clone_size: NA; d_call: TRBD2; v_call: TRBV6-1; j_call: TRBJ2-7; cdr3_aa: CATRALREVADEQYF; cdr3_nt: TGTGCCACCCGAGCCCTACGGGAGGTTGCAGACGAGCAGTACTTC
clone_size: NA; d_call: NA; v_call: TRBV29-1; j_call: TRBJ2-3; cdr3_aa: CSVEPTQGIAGDTQYF; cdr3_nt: TGCAGCGTTGAACCGACACAGGGTATTGCGGGAGATACGCAGTATTTT
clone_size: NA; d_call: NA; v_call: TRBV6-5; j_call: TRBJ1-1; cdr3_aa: CASSQRQMNTEAFF; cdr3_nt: TGTGCCAGCAGTCAGCGACAGATGAACACTGAAGCTTTCTTT
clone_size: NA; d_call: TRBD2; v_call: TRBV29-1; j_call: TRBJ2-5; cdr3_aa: CSLGGSEETQYF; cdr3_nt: TGCAGCCTTGGCGGGAGCGAAGAGACCCAGTACTTC
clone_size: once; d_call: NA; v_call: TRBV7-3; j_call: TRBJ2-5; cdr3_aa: CASSVSAGGQTQYF; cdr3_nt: TGTGCCAGCAGCGTAAGTGCCGGAGGACAGACCCAGTACTTC
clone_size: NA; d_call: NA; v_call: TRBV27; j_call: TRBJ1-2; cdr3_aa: CASSIGQHYGYTF; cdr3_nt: TGTGCCAGCAGTATTGGACAGCACTATGGCTACACCTTC
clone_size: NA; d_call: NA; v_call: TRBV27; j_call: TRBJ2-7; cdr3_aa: CASSPIKGGSSYEQYF; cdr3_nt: TGTGCCAGCAGTCCCATCAAGGGTGGGAGCTCCTACGAGCAGTACTTC
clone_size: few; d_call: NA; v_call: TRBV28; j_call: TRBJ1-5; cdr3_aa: CASTSGNQPQHF; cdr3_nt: TGTGCCAGCACCTCGGGCAATCAGCCCCAGCATTTT
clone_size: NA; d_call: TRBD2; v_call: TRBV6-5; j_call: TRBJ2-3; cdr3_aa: CASSTGGAGGFAQYF; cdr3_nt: TGTGCCAGCAGTACCGGAGGGGCGGGGGGATTTGCGCAGTATTTT
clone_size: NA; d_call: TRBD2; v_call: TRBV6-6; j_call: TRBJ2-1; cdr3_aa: CASSPGTSESEQFF; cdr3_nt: TGTGCCAGCAGCCCCGGGACTAGCGAGAGTGAGCAGTTCTTC
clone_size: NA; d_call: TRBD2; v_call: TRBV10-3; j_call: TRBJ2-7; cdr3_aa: CASKASGGPNSYEQYF; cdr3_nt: TGTGCCAGCAAAGCTAGCGGGGGACCCAACTCCTACGAGCAGTACTTC
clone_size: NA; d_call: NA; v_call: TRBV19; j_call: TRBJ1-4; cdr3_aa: CASRQGTSREKLFF; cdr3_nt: TGTGCCAGTAGACAGGGAACTTCGCGTGAAAAACTGTTTTTT
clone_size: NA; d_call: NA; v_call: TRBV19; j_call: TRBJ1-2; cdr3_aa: CASSIDLEGLDGYTF; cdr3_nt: TGTGCCAGTAGTATAGATCTTGAGGGTCTGGATGGCTACACCTTC